Presented here are 27 T cell receptor beta chains from one specimen sequenced in a study of blood T cell repertoires in COVID-19. Assay used: immunoSEQ multiplex PCR; TCRdb lists only in-frame clones, some missing. The sample lists about 200,000 clones, about 88% occurring once. Sequencing input: peripheral blood. The receptor source for this set is a middle-aged woman with acute or convalescent COVID-19.

This clone was seen more than once but under ten times. The V and J genes are TRBV5-1 and TRBJ1-1; D might be TRBD1 (5 bases). Germline CDR1 reads SGHRS; CDR2 reads YFSETQ. V gave up 2 bases and J gave up 1 base, with 6 bases separating them. The CDR3 contains 13 residues. The CDR3: CASSFGGNTEAFF. CDR3 bases: TGCGCCAGCAGCTTCGGGGGGAACACTGAAGCTTTCTTT.

CDR3 in amino acids: CASSLSGRQPQHF. CDR3 coding DNA: TGTGCCAGCAGCTTGTCCGGGAGGCAGCCCCAGCATTTT. The chain combines TRBV5-6 with TRBJ1-5; D is uncertain. This CDR3 comprises 13 residues. The ends were cut back, 1 base at V and 7 bases at J, with 9 bases in the middle. The germline V gene has CDR1 SGHDT and CDR2 YYEEEE.

The CDR3, as DNA: TGTGCCAGTAGTACTGGAAGGGGCCTTAACACTGAAGCTTTCTTT. Translated, it gives CASSTGRGLNTEAFF. The V gene is TRBV19, the J gene TRBJ1-1; the D gene is possibly TRBD1 (5 bases). In germline, CDR1 is LNHDA, CDR2 SQIVND (reference sequence). The V gene lost 4 bases and the J gene lost 2 bases, with 14 bases spanning the gap. The CDR3 totals 15 residues.

The V and J genes are TRBV15 and TRBJ1-5; 7 nucleotides agree with TRBD1. CDR3 length: 15 residues. Per germline, CDR1 LNHNV and CDR2 YYDKDF (reference sequence). With V trimmed by 5 bases and J by 0 bases, 4 bases remained unmatched. CDR3 residues: CATSSRDSSNQPQHF. CDR3 DNA sequence: TGTGCCACCAGCTCCCGGGACAGTAGCAATCAGCCCCAGCATTTT.

CDR3: CASANSNQPQHF. The CDR3 DNA reads as TGTGCCAGCGCTAATAGCAATCAGCCCCAGCATTTT. The chain joins TRBV11-2 to TRBJ1-5; D unclear. V was shortened by 8 bases and J by 0 bases, with 5 bases between the two germline ends. Germline V gene sequence: CDR1 SGHAT, CDR2 FQNNGV. CDR3 length: 12 amino acids.

This chain connects TRBV12-5 to TRBJ1-1; no clear D. This CDR3 region has 14 residues. Germline V lookup: CDR1 LGHNT, CDR2 FRNRAP. V lost 7 bases, J lost 8 bases, and 20 bases lay in between. The chain's CDR3 is CASAPSLSRSEAFF. The CDR3 DNA is TGTGCTAGTGCCCCCTCCCTTTCTCGGTCCGAAGCTTTCTTT.

This clone showed up just a few times. The genes are TRBV30 and TRBJ2-3, with a weak D call TRBD1 (6 bases). The germline V gene has CDR1 GTSNPN and CDR2 SVGIG (reference sequence). V lost 3 bases, J lost 2 bases, and 12 bases lay in between. The CDR3 sequence is 14 residues long. As DNA, the CDR3 is TGTGCCTGGAGCCAGGGGCGACACACAGATACGCAGTATTTT. This gives the protein CAWSQGRHTDTQYF.

Worth noting for this clone: A much larger clone differs by one base, so this may be a read error. This chain uses TRBV2 with TRBJ1-1, with D unresolved. V lost 1 base to trimming and J lost 1 base, with 4 bases between them. CDR3 length: 13 amino acids. CDR1 and CDR2 (germline): SNHLY, FYNNEI. CDR3 region: CASSEGANTEAFF. The CDR3 bases are TGTGCCAGCAGTGAAGGCGCGAACACTGAAGCTTTCTTT.

This chain uses TRBV25-1 with TRBJ2-7; 7 nucleotides line up with TRBD1. The CDR3 runs to 15 residues. Trimming removed 5 bases from V and 2 bases from J; junction bases left unmatched: 9. The germline V gene encodes CDR1 MGHDK and CDR2 SYGVNS. The CDR3 bases are TGTGCCAGCAGTCAACCCGGGACAGTAACCTACGAGCAGTACGTC. It is translated as CASSQPGTVTYEQYV.

The chain couples TRBV7-3 to TRBJ1-6; D may be TRBD1 (6 bases). CDR3 size: 14 residues. The V gene's germline CDR1 is SGHTA and CDR2 FQGTGA. V gave up 2 bases and J gave up 7 bases, with 9 bases separating them. CDR3 loop: CASSLQGTNSPLHF. The CDR3 nucleotides are TGTGCCAGCAGCTTACAGGGGACAAATTCACCCCTCCACTTT.

V gene TRBV30 combines with J gene TRBJ1-2, with TRBD1 as a possible D gene (5 bases). The CDR3 runs to 15 residues. In germline, CDR1 is GTSNPN, CDR2 SVGIG (reference sequence). Trimming took 0 bases from V and 4 from J, leaving 15 bases between them. CDR3: CAWSVRAGPPYGYTF. The CDR3 DNA reads as TGTGCCTGGAGTGTAAGGGCGGGGCCCCCCTATGGCTACACCTTC.

The chain couples TRBV11-2 to TRBJ2-3, with TRBD2 as a possible D gene (6 bases). Germline V gene data show CDR1 as SGHAT and CDR2 as FQNNGV. With 5 bases removed from V and 0 bases from J, the gap between germline ends came to 12 bases. The CDR3 spans 15 residues. The CDR3 DNA sequence: TGTGCCAGCAGCCCAATTCGGGGGAGCACAGATACGCAGTATTTT. Residues: CASSPIRGSTDTQYF.

V and J are TRBV21-1 and TRBJ2-7; the table calls TRBD1, which could not be checked here. TRBV21-1 is a listed pseudogene. The CDR3 extends over 16 amino acids. CDR3 DNA: TGTGCCAGCAGCAAAGGTGGGCAGGGATCTTGTTACGAGCAGTACGTC. It encodes CASSKGGQGSCYEQYV.

This chain links TRBV6-1 with TRBJ2-1, with D perhaps matching TRBD2 (5 bases). Trimming stripped 3 bases from V and 2 bases from J, with 14 bases between. This CDR3 comprises 16 residues. Per germline, CDR1 MNHNS and CDR2 SASEGT. The CDR3 DNA follows: TGTGCCAGCAGTGATTTGTTGAGAGGGACCTACAATGAGCAGTTCTTC. This encodes CASSDLLRGTYNEQFF.

CDR3 nucleotides: TGTGCCAGCAGTTACGCGGGGTCGGACAAGCTAAGCGAAGCTTTCTTT. Amino acids: CASSYAGSDKLSEAFF. The J gene is TRBJ1-1, the V gene TRBV6-5, with D perhaps TRBD1 (5 bases). Trimming stripped 2 bases from V and 8 bases from J, with 21 bases between. Germline CDR1 reads MNHEY; CDR2 reads SVGAGI. The CDR3 covers 16 residues.

This chain links TRBV4-1 with TRBJ2-1; 9 bases are a match to TRBD1. The CDR3 extends over 16 amino acids. V was clipped by 3 bases and J by 7 bases; unmatched bases: 10. Per the germline V gene, CDR1 is MGHRA and CDR2 is YSYEKL. The CDR3, as DNA: TGCGCCAGCAGCCACCGTGGGACAGGGCCACGAAATGAGCAGTTCTTC. This translates into CASSHRGTGPRNEQFF.

The CDR3 bases are TGTGCCAGCAGCTTAGCGGTCGGTAGCGGGGGGTCTCACAATGAGCAGTTCTTC. This sequence encodes CASSLAVGSGGSHNEQFF. This rearrangement joins TRBV7-2 to TRBJ2-1, with 10 bases identical to TRBD2. The germline gives CDR1 SGHTA, CDR2 FQGNSA. The CDR3 totals 18 residues. With 0 bases clipped from V and 5 bases from J, the junction kept 10 bases outside the gene matches.

This chain connects TRBV5-4 to TRBJ1-1, with D maybe TRBD1 (6 bases). The CDR3 has 15 residues. Trimming pared 6 bases from V and 5 bases from J, leaving 20 bases between. CDR1 is SGHNT and CDR2 is YYREEE in the germline V gene (reference sequence). CDR3 protein: CASNPWGGLETEAFF. The CDR3 nucleotides are TGTGCCAGCAATCCCTGGGGGGGCCTAGAGACTGAAGCTTTCTTT.

V is TRBV19 and J is TRBJ1-1; 8 bases line up with TRBD1. The CDR3 is made up of 13 amino acids. V was pared by 9 bases and J by 3 bases, with 6 bases of the junction left unmatched. CDR1 LNHDA and CDR2 SQIVND come from the germline V gene (reference sequence). CDR3 bases: TGTGCCAGCACAGGGGGGGGGCACACTGAAGCTTTCTTT. Translated, it gives CASTGGGHTEAFF.

This clone was recorded a few times. The chain carries TRBV11-2 and TRBJ1-1; 7 bases are a match to TRBD1. This CDR3 is 15 amino acids long. Germline V CDR1 and CDR2: SGHAT, FQNNGV. Germline trimming cut 2 bases from V and 2 bases from J; bases unmatched to any gene: 5. The CDR3 nucleotides are TGTGCCAGCAGCTTAACAGGGGTGGTAAACACTGAAGCTTTCTTT. It specifies CASSLTGVVNTEAFF.

The V and J genes are TRBV15 and TRBJ2-2; possibly TRBD2 for D (5 bases). The CDR3 contains 19 residues. Germline values: CDR1 LNHNV, CDR2 YYDKDF (reference sequence). V dropped 1 base and J dropped 6 bases, with 24 bases sitting between them. The CDR3 loop reads CATSRGINTPEAGAGELFF. The CDR3 coding sequence is TGTGCCACCAGCAGAGGTATTAATACTCCGGAGGCCGGGGCCGGGGAGCTGTTTTTT.

The CDR3 DNA reads as TGTGCCAGCAGTGAAGGGGAGGGCCCGAATGAGCAGTTCTTC. It encodes CASSEGEGPNEQFF. V is TRBV6-1 and J is TRBJ2-1; 7 nucleotides match TRBD2. The germline V gene encodes CDR1 MNHNS and CDR2 SASEGT. The CDR3 consists of 14 residues. The J segment lost 7 bases and the V segment lost 1 base, leaving 4 bases of the junction unmatched.

The genes are TRBV2 and TRBJ1-2; the match to TRBD1 covers 12 bases. Losses at the gene ends were 7 bases for V and 3 bases for J; bases not matched to a gene: 3. The CDR3 contains 14 residues. The germline CDR1 and CDR2 sequences are SNHLY and FYNNEI. The CDR3 protein is CASIGTGGDYGYTF. The CDR3 nucleotides read TGTGCCAGCATAGGGACAGGGGGCGACTATGGCTACACCTTC.

This chain connects TRBV25-1 to TRBJ1-4; D possibly corresponds to TRBD1 (5 bases). Between the trimmed V and J ends, which lost 5 bases and 0 bases, there was a span of 10 bases. CDR1 MGHDK and CDR2 SYGVNS come from the germline V gene. The CDR3 has 15 residues. The CDR3 DNA sequence: TGTGCCAGCAGTCCCGGGGGATCAACTAATGAAAAACTGTTTTTT. Its protein product is CASSPGGSTNEKLFF.

The rearrangement joins TRBV5-4 to TRBJ1-1, with D maybe TRBD1 (5 bases). Per the germline V gene, CDR1 is SGHNT and CDR2 is YYREEE (reference sequence). V shed 2 bases and J shed 3 bases, with 14 bases lying between them. CDR3 length: 15 amino acids. CDR3 sequence reads: CASSFRDSLHTEAFF. The CDR3 region has the DNA TGTGCCAGCAGCTTCCGGGACTCTCTGCACACTGAAGCTTTCTTT.

This clone has just one count. CDR3 residues: CASSLTANYGYTF. In DNA, the CDR3 is TGTGCCAGCAGTTTGACAGCTAACTATGGCTACACCTTC. The J gene is TRBJ1-2, the V gene TRBV27, with a possible D match to TRBD1 (5 bases). The CDR3 is made up of 13 amino acids. Germline V gene data show CDR1 as MNHEY and CDR2 as SMNVEV (reference sequence). V was cut by 3 bases and J by 0 bases, with 5 bases left in between.

This rearrangement joins TRBV3-1 (or the pseudogene TRBV3-2) to TRBJ1-6; maybe TRBD1 (6 bases). Germline-derived CDR1 and CDR2 are LGHDT and YNNKEL (reference sequence). Trimming removed 0 bases at V and 1 base at J, with 10 bases between. This CDR3 is 17 amino acids long. The CDR3 DNA reads as TGTGCCAGCAGCCAAGAAAAAGGGGGTTCCTATAATTCACCCCTCCACTTT. Its protein product is CASSQEKGGSYNSPLHF.